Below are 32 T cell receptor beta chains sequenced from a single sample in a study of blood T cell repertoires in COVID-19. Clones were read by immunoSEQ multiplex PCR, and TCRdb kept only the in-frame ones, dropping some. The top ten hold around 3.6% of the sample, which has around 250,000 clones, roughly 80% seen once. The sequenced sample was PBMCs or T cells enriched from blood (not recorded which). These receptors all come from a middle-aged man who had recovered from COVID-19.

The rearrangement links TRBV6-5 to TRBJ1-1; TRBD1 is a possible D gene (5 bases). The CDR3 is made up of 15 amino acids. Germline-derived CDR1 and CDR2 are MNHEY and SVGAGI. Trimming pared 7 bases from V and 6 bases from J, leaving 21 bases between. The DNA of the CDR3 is TGTGCCAGCATGAGTTTGGGGGGTTCTTGGGCTGAAGCTTTCTTT. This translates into CASMSLGGSWAEAFF.

The CDR3 DNA is TGTGCCTGGAATAGCGGGGGAGAAGAGACCCAGTACTTC. Translation: CAWNSGGEETQYF. V and J are TRBV30 and TRBJ2-5; 9 nucleotides line up with TRBD2. Germline loops: CDR1 GTSNPN, CDR2 SVGIG (reference sequence). CDR3 length: 13 residues. Trimming at V came to 4 bases and at J to 3 bases, leaving 3 bases not matched to a gene.

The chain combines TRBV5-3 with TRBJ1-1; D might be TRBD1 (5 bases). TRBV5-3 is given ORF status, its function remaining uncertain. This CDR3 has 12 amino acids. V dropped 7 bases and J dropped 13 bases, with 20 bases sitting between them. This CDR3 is CARPPMWGGDFF. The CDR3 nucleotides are TGTGCCAGACCTCCCATGTGGGGAGGGGATTTCTTT.

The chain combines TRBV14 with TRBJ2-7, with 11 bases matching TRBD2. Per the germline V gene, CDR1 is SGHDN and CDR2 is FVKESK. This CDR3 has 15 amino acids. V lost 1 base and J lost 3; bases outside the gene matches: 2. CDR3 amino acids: CASSQVTSGSYEQYF. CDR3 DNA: TGTGCCAGCAGCCAAGTTACTAGCGGGAGCTACGAGCAGTACTTC.

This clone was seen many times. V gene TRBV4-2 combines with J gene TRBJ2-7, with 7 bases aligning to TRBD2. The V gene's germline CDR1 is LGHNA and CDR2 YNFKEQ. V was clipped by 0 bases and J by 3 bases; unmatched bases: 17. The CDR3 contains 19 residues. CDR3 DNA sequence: TGTGCCAGCAGCCAAGATCTACCCTCTAGCGGAGAAAGCCACTACGAGCAGTACTTC. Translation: CASSQDLPSSGESHYEQYF.

CDR3 sequence: CASIPLATQGETYEQYF. For the CDR3, the DNA is TGTGCCAGCATCCCTCTAGCCACCCAGGGGGAAACCTACGAGCAGTACTTC. The chain uses TRBV14 and TRBJ2-7; 7 nucleotides agree with TRBD1. Per the germline V gene, CDR1 is SGHDN and CDR2 is FVKESK. J was trimmed by 2 bases and V by 7 bases; bases with no gene match: 17. The CDR3 is 17 residues long.

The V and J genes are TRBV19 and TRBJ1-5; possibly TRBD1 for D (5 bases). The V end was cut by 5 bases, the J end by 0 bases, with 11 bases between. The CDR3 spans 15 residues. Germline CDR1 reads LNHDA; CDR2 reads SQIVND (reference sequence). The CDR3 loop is CASSYGTYSNQPQHF. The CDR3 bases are TGTGCCAGTAGTTACGGGACTTATAGCAATCAGCCCCAGCATTTT.

The CDR3 DNA is TGTGCCAGCAGCCGGGACAGGGGTTATAATTCACCCCTCCACTTT. Encoded protein: CASSRDRGYNSPLHF. This chain uses TRBV14 with TRBJ1-6; 10 nucleotides line up with TRBD1. After removal of 4 bases from V and 4 bases from J, the junction contained 1 base not matched to a gene. This CDR3 region has 15 residues. Germline V gene data show CDR1 as SGHDN and CDR2 as FVKESK.

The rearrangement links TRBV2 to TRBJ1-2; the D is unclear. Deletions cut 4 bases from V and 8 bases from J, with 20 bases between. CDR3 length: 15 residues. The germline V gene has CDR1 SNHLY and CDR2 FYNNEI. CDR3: CASSGSANRMIGYTF. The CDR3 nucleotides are TGTGCCAGCAGTGGAAGTGCGAACCGTATGATAGGCTACACCTTC.

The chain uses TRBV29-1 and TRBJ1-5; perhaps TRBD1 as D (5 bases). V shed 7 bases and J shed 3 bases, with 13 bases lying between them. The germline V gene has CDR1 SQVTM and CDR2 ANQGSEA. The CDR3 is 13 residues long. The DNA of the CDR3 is TGCAGCGCCGCCCGGGGGAACAATCAGCCCCAGCATTTT. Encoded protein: CSAARGNNQPQHF.

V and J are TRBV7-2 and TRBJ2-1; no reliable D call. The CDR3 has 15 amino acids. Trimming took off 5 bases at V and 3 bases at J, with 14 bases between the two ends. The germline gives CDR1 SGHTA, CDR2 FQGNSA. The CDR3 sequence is CASSLTPNYYNEQFF. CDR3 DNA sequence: TGTGCCAGCAGCCTGACTCCTAACTACTACAATGAGCAGTTCTTC.

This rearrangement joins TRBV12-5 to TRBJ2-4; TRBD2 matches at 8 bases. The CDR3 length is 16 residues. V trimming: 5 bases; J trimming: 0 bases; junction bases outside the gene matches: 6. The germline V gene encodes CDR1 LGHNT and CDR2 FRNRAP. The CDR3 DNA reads TGTGCTAGTGGTCATAGCGGGGAACTAGCCAAAAACATTCAGTACTTC. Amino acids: CASGHSGELAKNIQYF.

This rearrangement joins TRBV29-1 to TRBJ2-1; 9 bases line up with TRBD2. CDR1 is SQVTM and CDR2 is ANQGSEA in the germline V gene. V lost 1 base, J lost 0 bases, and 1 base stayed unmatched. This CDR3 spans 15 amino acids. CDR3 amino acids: CSVEGGRGSYNEQFF. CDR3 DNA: TGCAGCGTTGAAGGCGGGAGGGGCTCCTACAATGAGCAGTTCTTC.

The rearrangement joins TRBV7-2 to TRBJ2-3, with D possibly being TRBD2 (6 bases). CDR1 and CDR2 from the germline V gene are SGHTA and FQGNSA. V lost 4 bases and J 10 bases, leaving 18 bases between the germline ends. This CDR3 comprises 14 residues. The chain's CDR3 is CASSSGLLGGPQYF. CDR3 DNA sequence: TGTGCCAGCAGCTCCGGACTTCTGGGGGGACCGCAGTATTTT. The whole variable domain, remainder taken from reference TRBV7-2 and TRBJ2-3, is GAGVSQSPSNKVTEKGKDVELRCDPISGHTALYWYRQSLGQGLEFLIYFQGNSAPDKSGLPSDRFSAERTGGSVSTLTIQRTQQEDSAVYLCASSSGLLGGPQYFGPGTRLTVL.

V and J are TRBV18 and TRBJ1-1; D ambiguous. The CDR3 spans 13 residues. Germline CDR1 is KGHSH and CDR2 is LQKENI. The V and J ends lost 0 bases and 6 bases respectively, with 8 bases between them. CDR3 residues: CASSPPQPAEAFF. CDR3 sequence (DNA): TGTGCCAGCTCACCACCACAGCCGGCTGAAGCTTTCTTT.

CDR3 in amino acids: CASRPTGLGDAFF. The CDR3 nucleotides read TGTGCCAGCAGGCCCACAGGGCTAGGCGACGCTTTCTTT. The rearrangement joins TRBV12-3 or TRBV12-4 to TRBJ1-1; TRBD1 is a possible D gene (6 bases). The CDR3 contains 13 residues. The V gene lost 6 bases and the J gene lost 11 bases, with 19 bases spanning the gap.

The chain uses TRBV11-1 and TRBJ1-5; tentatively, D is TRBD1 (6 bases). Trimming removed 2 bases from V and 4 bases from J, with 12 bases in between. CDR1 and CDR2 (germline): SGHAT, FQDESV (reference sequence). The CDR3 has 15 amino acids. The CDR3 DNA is TGTGCCAGCAGCTTATCAGGACAGTTTAATCAGCCCCAGCATTTT. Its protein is CASSLSGQFNQPQHF.

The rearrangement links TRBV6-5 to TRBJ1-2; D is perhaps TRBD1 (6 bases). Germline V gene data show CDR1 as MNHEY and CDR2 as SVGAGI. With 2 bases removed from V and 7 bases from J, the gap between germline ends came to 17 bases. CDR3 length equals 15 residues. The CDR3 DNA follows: TGTGCCAGCAGTTACGGGGTCAGGGGTTCTAGTGGCTACACCTTC. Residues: CASSYGVRGSSGYTF.

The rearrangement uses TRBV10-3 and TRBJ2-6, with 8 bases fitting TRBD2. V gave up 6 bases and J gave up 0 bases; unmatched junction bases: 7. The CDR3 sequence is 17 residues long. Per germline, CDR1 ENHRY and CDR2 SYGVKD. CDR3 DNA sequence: TGTGCCATCAGAACGGGGGGGGAAAGCTCTGGGGCCAACGTCCTGACTTTC. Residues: CAIRTGGESSGANVLTF.

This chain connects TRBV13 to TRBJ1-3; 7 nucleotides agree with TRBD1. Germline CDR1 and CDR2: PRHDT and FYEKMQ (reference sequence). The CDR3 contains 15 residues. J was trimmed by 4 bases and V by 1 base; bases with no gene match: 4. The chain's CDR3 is CASSLVAGQGNTIYF. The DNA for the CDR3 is TGTGCCAGCAGCTTAGTTGCGGGACAGGGAAACACCATATATTTT. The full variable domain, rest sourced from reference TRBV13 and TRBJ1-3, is AAGVIQSPRHLIKEKRETATLKCYPIPRHDTVYWYQQGPGQDPQFLISFYEKMQSDKGSIPDRFSAQQFSDYHSELNMSSLELGDSALYFCASSLVAGQGNTIYFGEGSWLTVV.

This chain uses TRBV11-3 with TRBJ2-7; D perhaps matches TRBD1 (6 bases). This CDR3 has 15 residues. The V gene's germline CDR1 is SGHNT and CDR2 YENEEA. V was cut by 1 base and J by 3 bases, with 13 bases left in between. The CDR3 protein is CASSLVPGQIYEQYF. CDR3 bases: TGTGCCAGCAGCTTAGTACCCGGACAGATCTACGAGCAGTACTTC.

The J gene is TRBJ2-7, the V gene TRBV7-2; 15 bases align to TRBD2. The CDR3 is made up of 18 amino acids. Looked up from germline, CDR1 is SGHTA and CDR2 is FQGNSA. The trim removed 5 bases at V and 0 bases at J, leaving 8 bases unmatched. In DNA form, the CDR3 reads TGTGCCAGCAGCAGTCGGACTAGCGGGGGGGCGAACTCCTACGAGCAGTACTTC. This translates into CASSSRTSGGANSYEQYF.

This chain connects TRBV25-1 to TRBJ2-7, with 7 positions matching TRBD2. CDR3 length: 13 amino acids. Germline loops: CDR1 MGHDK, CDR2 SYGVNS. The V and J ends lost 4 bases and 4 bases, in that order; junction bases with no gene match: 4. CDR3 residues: CASSAGEGYEQYF. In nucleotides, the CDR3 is TGTGCCAGCAGTGCGGGGGAGGGGTACGAGCAGTACTTC.

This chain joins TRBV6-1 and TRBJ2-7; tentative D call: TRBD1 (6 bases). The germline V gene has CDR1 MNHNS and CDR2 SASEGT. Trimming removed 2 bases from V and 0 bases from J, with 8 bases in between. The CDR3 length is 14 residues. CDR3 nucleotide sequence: TGTGCCAGCAGTGAACCAGGGGTCTCCTACGAGCAGTACTTC. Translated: CASSEPGVSYEQYF.

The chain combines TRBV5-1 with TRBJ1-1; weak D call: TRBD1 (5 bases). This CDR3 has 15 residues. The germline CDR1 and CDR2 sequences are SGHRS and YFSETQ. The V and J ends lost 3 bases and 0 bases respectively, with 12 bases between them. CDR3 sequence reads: CASSSNAGMNTEAFF. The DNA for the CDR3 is TGCGCCAGCAGCTCAAACGCAGGGATGAACACTGAAGCTTTCTTT. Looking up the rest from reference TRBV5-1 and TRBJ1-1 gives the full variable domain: KAGVTQTPRYLIKTRGQQVTLSCSPISGHRSVSWYQQTPGQGLQFLFEYFSETQRNKGNFPGRFSGRQFSNSRSEMNVSTLELGDSALYLCASSSNAGMNTEAFFGQGTRLTVV.

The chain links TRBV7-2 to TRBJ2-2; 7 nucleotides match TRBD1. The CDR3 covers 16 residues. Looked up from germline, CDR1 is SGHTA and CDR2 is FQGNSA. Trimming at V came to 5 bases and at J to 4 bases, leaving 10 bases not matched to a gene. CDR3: CASSPRQGRITGELFF. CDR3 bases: TGTGCCAGCAGCCCTCGACAGGGAAGGATCACCGGGGAGCTGTTTTTT.

The CDR3 sequence: CASSKTTGGATGELFF. DNA for the CDR3: TGTGCCAGCAGCAAGACGACAGGGGGCGCGACCGGGGAGCTGTTTTTT. This chain joins TRBV9 and TRBJ2-2, with 10 positions matching TRBD1. CDR3 length equals 16 residues. CDR1 SGDLS and CDR2 YYNGEE come from the germline V gene. J lost 5 bases, V lost 4 bases, and 8 bases had no gene match.

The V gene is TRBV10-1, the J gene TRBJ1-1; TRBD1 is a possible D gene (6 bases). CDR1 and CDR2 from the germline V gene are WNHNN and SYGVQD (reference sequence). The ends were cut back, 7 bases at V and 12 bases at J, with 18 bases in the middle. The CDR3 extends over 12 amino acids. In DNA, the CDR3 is TGCGCCAGCATGGCACCGACAGGCGAAACTTTCTTT. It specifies CASMAPTGETFF.

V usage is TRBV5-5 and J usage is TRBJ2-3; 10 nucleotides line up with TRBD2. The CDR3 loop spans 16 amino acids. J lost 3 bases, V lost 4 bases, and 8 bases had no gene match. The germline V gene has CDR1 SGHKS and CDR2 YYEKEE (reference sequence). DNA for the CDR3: TGTGCCAGCAGCCGCCGAGCGGGGGGGCCGACAGATACGCAGTATTTT. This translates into CASSRRAGGPTDTQYF.

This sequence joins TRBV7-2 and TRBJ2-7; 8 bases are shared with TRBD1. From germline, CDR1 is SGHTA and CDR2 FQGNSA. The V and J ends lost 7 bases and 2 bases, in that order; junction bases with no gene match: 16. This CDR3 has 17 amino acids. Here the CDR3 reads CASTLKLGQGLPYEQYF. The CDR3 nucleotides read TGTGCCAGCACCCTCAAACTCGGACAGGGCCTCCCCTACGAGCAGTACTTC. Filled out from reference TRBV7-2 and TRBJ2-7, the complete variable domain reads GAGVSQSPSNKVTEKGKDVELRCDPISGHTALYWYRQSLGQGLEFLIYFQGNSAPDKSGLPSDRFSAERTGGSVSTLTIQRTQQEDSAVYLCASTLKLGQGLPYEQYFGPGTRLTVT.

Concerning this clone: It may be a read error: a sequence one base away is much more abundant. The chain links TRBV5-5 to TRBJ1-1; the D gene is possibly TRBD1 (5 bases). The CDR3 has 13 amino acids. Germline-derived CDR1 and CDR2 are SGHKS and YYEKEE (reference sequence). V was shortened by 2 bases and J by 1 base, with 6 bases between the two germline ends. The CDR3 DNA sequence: TGTGCCAGCAGCTTCCAGGGGAACACTGAAGCTTTCTTT. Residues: CASSFQGNTEAFF.

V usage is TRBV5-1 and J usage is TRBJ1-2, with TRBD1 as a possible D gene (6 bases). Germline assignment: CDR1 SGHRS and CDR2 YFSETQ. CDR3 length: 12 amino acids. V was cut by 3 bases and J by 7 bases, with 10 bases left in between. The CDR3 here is CASSSGQFGYTF. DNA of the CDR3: TGCGCCAGCAGCTCCGGACAGTTTGGCTACACCTTC.